Detailed here is one T cell receptor (beta chain). This entry belongs to a study of shared clonotypes between healthy human individuals. The V end was cut by 2 bases, the J end by 4 bases, with 14 bases between. Germline CDR1 SNHLY, CDR2 FYNNEI. The CDR3 totals 15 residues. TCRdb's table, derived via immunoSEQ multiplex PCR, lists solely in-frame clones and lacks some. Of about 2.3 million clones listed, 85% to 95% are singletons. The V and J genes are TRBV2 and TRBJ1-2; D is unclear. The sequence derives from a man aged 18 to 35 in good health. Some clones in this sample may be carry-over from other donors' samples. The sample consisted of naive CD4+ T cells from PBMCs. Subset denoted: CD45RA+ positively selected. The CDR3 protein is CASSESLVQTYGYTF. The CDR3 coding sequence is TGTGCCAGCAGTGAAAGTCTGGTACAGACCTATGGCTACACCTTC.